The rows below give T cell receptor beta chains drawn from one sample of a study of blood T cell repertoires in COVID-19. Produced via immunoSEQ multiplex PCR; TCRdb's table is partial and in-frame only. The sample shows about 200,000 clones, 86% of them seen only once. Sequencing used peripheral blood. These receptors all stem from a man younger than 45 who had recovered from COVID-19. CDR3s include the opening cysteine and the closing phenylalanine or tryptophan. The order of the fields is clone size, J gene, D gene, V gene, CDR3 DNA, CDR3 protein. The D gene is left open where the match is weak. The size of a clone is reported for some rows only, either as once, few or many, or as a class for expanded clones.

clone size: few; J gene: TRBJ2-7; D gene: .; V gene: TRBV5-4; CDR3 DNA: TGTGCCAGCAGCTTGACCCTGACATCCTACGAGCAGTACTTC; CDR3 protein: CASSLTLTSYEQYF
clone size: once; J gene: TRBJ2-5; D gene: TRBD1; V gene: TRBV5-6; CDR3 DNA: TGTGCCAGCAGCCAGACAGGGGGCGGGGAGACCCAGTACTTC; CDR3 protein: CASSQTGGGETQYF
clone size: .; J gene: TRBJ1-3; D gene: .; V gene: TRBV7-2; CDR3 DNA: TGTGCCAGCAGCTTAGTAGGGGCCAGCTTCTCTGGAAACACCATATATTTT; CDR3 protein: CASSLVGASFSGNTIYF
clone size: .; J gene: TRBJ2-7; D gene: TRBD2; V gene: TRBV10-3; CDR3 DNA: TGTGCCACCCTGGGACTAGAAGGCCACGAGCAGTACTTC; CDR3 protein: CATLGLEGHEQYF
clone size: .; J gene: TRBJ1-2; D gene: TRBD1; V gene: TRBV4-1; CDR3 DNA: TGCGCCAGCAGCCAAAGTATAGGGGACAGGGGGCTTGCCCCATATGGCTACACCTTC; CDR3 protein: CASSQSIGDRGLAPYGYTF
clone size: .; J gene: TRBJ2-7; D gene: TRBD1; V gene: TRBV15; CDR3 DNA: TGTGCCACAGCCCCGGACCTCGACAGGGTCTACGAGCAGTACTTC; CDR3 protein: CATAPDLDRVYEQYF
clone size: .; J gene: TRBJ2-5; D gene: TRBD1; V gene: TRBV19; CDR3 DNA: TGTGCCAGTAGTATAGGGACAGGGCTGTACCAAGAGACCCAGTACTTC; CDR3 protein: CASSIGTGLYQETQYF
clone size: few; J gene: TRBJ1-3; D gene: .; V gene: TRBV10-1; CDR3 DNA: TGCGCCAGCAGAGACAGCTCTGGAAACACCATATATTTT; CDR3 protein: CASRDSSGNTIYF
clone size: .; J gene: TRBJ1-3; D gene: TRBD1; V gene: TRBV5-5; CDR3 DNA: TGTGCCAGCCGTTTGGGACAGGGACGAAACACCATATATTTT; CDR3 protein: CASRLGQGRNTIYF
clone size: .; J gene: TRBJ2-5; D gene: .; V gene: TRBV2; CDR3 DNA: TGTGCCAGCAGTGAAGGGGGAGAGGTGACCCAGTACTTC; CDR3 protein: CASSEGGEVTQYF
clone size: .; J gene: TRBJ2-2; D gene: .; V gene: TRBV21-1; CDR3 DNA: TGTGCCAGCACTGGGGCAGGGGCCCCCGGGGAGCTGTTTTTT; CDR3 protein: CASTGAGAPGELFF
clone size: .; J gene: TRBJ1-2; D gene: TRBD1; V gene: TRBV5-1; CDR3 DNA: TGCGCCAGCAGTTATCCGGGACAGGAGGACTATGGCTACACCTTC; CDR3 protein: CASSYPGQEDYGYTF
clone size: .; J gene: TRBJ1-1; D gene: TRBD1; V gene: TRBV5-1; CDR3 DNA: TGCGCCAGCAGCCCGGGACAGGGGCAACAAAAGAACACTGAAGCTTTCTTT; CDR3 protein: CASSPGQGQQKNTEAFF
clone size: .; J gene: TRBJ1-3; D gene: .; V gene: TRBV21-1; CDR3 DNA: TGTGCCAGCAGCAAATACGGGGGTACGGGAAACACCATATATTTT; CDR3 protein: CASSKYGGTGNTIYF
clone size: many; J gene: TRBJ2-7; D gene: .; V gene: TRBV4-1; CDR3 DNA: TGCGCCAGCAGCCTCGAATCGGGTTTATACGAGCAGTACTTC; CDR3 protein: CASSLESGLYEQYF
clone size: once; J gene: TRBJ2-7; D gene: .; V gene: TRBV29-1; CDR3 DNA: TGCAGCGTTGGGCCCAGGGATTACGAGCAGTACTTC; CDR3 protein: CSVGPRDYEQYF
clone size: .; J gene: TRBJ2-2; D gene: .; V gene: TRBV5-5; CDR3 DNA: TGTGCCAGCAGCCTTACTCCGGCCGGGGAGCTGTTTTTT; CDR3 protein: CASSLTPAGELFF
clone size: .; J gene: TRBJ1-4; D gene: TRBD1; V gene: TRBV5-4; CDR3 DNA: TGTGCCAGCAGCCGGACAGGGAATGGGAAACTGTTTTTT; CDR3 protein: CASSRTGNGKLFF
clone size: .; J gene: TRBJ1-2; D gene: TRBD1; V gene: TRBV6-2/TRBV6-3; CDR3 DNA: TGTGCCAGCAGTTACTCGGGACAGCTTAACTATGGCTACACCTTC; CDR3 protein: CASSYSGQLNYGYTF
clone size: .; J gene: TRBJ1-3; D gene: .; V gene: TRBV10-1; CDR3 DNA: TGCGCCAGCAGTGGGCAAAACACCATATATTTT; CDR3 protein: CASSGQNTIYF
clone size: .; J gene: TRBJ2-1; D gene: TRBD2; V gene: TRBV19; CDR3 DNA: TGTGCCAGTAGTACTTGGACTAGCCCCAATGAGCAGTTCTTC; CDR3 protein: CASSTWTSPNEQFF
clone size: .; J gene: TRBJ2-1; D gene: .; V gene: TRBV15; CDR3 DNA: TGTGCCACCAGCACCGGGGAGAGCTCCTACAATGAGCAGTTCTTC; CDR3 protein: CATSTGESSYNEQFF
clone size: .; J gene: TRBJ1-4; D gene: .; V gene: TRBV4-1; CDR3 DNA: TGCGCCAGCAGCCACCCCGCGCGGCGGCGCAGTGGGGAAAAACTGTTTTTT; CDR3 protein: CASSHPARRRSGEKLFF
clone size: few; J gene: TRBJ1-2; D gene: .; V gene: TRBV12-5; CDR3 DNA: TGTGCTAGTGGTTCGACGGCGAGGAGAAATTATGGCTACACCTTC; CDR3 protein: CASGSTARRNYGYTF
clone size: few; J gene: TRBJ1-1; D gene: .; V gene: TRBV7-2; CDR3 DNA: TGTGCCAGCAGCCCTCAGGGGACTGAAGCTTTCTTT; CDR3 protein: CASSPQGTEAFF
clone size: few; J gene: TRBJ2-5; D gene: .; V gene: TRBV6-1; CDR3 DNA: TGTGCCAGCAGTGAAGACCAGAGGGAGACCCAGTACTTC; CDR3 protein: CASSEDQRETQYF
clone size: .; J gene: TRBJ2-7; D gene: .; V gene: TRBV12-3/TRBV12-4; CDR3 DNA: TGTGCCAGCGCCCGTACTGGCGAGCAGTACTTC; CDR3 protein: CASARTGEQYF
clone size: .; J gene: TRBJ2-1; D gene: TRBD2; V gene: TRBV4-3; CDR3 DNA: TGCGCCAGCAGCCGTAACCCGCGGGGGGGCCGGACGTATGAGCAGTTCTTC; CDR3 protein: CASSRNPRGGRTYEQFF
clone size: .; J gene: TRBJ2-3; D gene: .; V gene: TRBV4-1; CDR3 DNA: TGCGCCAGCAGCCAAGATCGTCGGGGCACAGATACGCAGTATTTT; CDR3 protein: CASSQDRRGTDTQYF
clone size: few; J gene: TRBJ1-1; D gene: .; V gene: TRBV27; CDR3 DNA: TGTGCCAGCAGTTTGATCGTCGACCCGGGGACTGAAGCTTTCTTT; CDR3 protein: CASSLIVDPGTEAFF
clone size: .; J gene: TRBJ2-3; D gene: .; V gene: TRBV10-1; CDR3 DNA: TGCGCCAGCAGTCCGGGTGGCGGGGACGTAGGCACAGATACGCAGTATTTT; CDR3 protein: CASSPGGGDVGTDTQYF
clone size: .; J gene: TRBJ2-3; D gene: .; V gene: TRBV9; CDR3 DNA: TGTGCCAGCAGCGTACAAGGAGCCGGCACAGATACGCAGTATTTT; CDR3 protein: CASSVQGAGTDTQYF
clone size: few; J gene: TRBJ1-1; D gene: .; V gene: TRBV12-5; CDR3 DNA: TGTGCTAGTGGTTTGGGGCCCCTTCTGGCCTCCGATGAAGCTTTCTTT; CDR3 protein: CASGLGPLLASDEAFF
clone size: .; J gene: TRBJ2-3; D gene: .; V gene: TRBV5-5; CDR3 DNA: TGTGCCAGCAGCTTGGATCAGACGGTGAGGGTACCTAATACGCAGTATTTT; CDR3 protein: CASSLDQTVRVPNTQYF
clone size: .; J gene: TRBJ2-7; D gene: .; V gene: TRBV11-2; CDR3 DNA: TGTGCCAGCAGCGAAGGGGGGGCCCCTTCCTACGAGCAGTACTTC; CDR3 protein: CASSEGGAPSYEQYF
clone size: .; J gene: TRBJ1-1; D gene: .; V gene: TRBV6-4; CDR3 DNA: TGTGCCAGCAGTGTGGAGTCCAACACTGAAGCTTTCTTT; CDR3 protein: CASSVESNTEAFF
clone size: .; J gene: TRBJ1-2; D gene: .; V gene: TRBV15; CDR3 DNA: TGTGCCACCAGCCCAGGGAATGTCAACTATGGCTACACCTTC; CDR3 protein: CATSPGNVNYGYTF
clone size: .; J gene: TRBJ1-2; D gene: .; V gene: TRBV21-1; CDR3 DNA: TGTGCCAGCAGCGGGACACTTTATGGCTACACCTTC; CDR3 protein: CASSGTLYGYTF
clone size: .; J gene: TRBJ2-2; D gene: TRBD2; V gene: TRBV11-3; CDR3 DNA: TGTGCCAGCAGCTCTAGCGGGGGGGCCAACGGGGAGCTGTTTTTT; CDR3 protein: CASSSSGGANGELFF
clone size: .; J gene: TRBJ1-1; D gene: .; V gene: TRBV12-3/TRBV12-4; CDR3 DNA: TGTGCCAGCATCTTTATGGCCACTGAAGCTTTCTTT; CDR3 protein: CASIFMATEAFF
clone size: .; J gene: TRBJ2-7; D gene: .; V gene: TRBV5-6; CDR3 DNA: TGTGCCAGCAGCTTTTTCATTGGACAGTCCATCTACGAGCAGTACTTC; CDR3 protein: CASSFFIGQSIYEQYF
clone size: .; J gene: TRBJ1-2; D gene: .; V gene: TRBV11-2; CDR3 DNA: TGTGCCAGCAGAATTTCAGGGTCTGGCTACACCTTC; CDR3 protein: CASRISGSGYTF
clone size: .; J gene: TRBJ1-6; D gene: .; V gene: TRBV7-2; CDR3 DNA: TGTGCCAGCAGTCCCCCCCGGTCCTATAATTCACCCCTCCACTTT; CDR3 protein: CASSPPRSYNSPLHF
clone size: .; J gene: TRBJ1-2; D gene: .; V gene: TRBV11-2; CDR3 DNA: TGTGCCAGCAGCCGCCTAGGGGGGGGTGCCTATGGCTACACCTTC; CDR3 protein: CASSRLGGGAYGYTF
clone size: .; J gene: TRBJ2-7; D gene: TRBD2; V gene: TRBV6-5; CDR3 DNA: TGTGCCTGTAGCGGGACTTGGATCTACGAGCAGTACTTC; CDR3 protein: CACSGTWIYEQYF
clone size: .; J gene: TRBJ1-2; D gene: .; V gene: TRBV11-2; CDR3 DNA: TGTGCCAGCATTGAGTACGGTTCTAACTATGGCTACACCTTC; CDR3 protein: CASIEYGSNYGYTF
clone size: .; J gene: TRBJ2-6; D gene: .; V gene: TRBV9; CDR3 DNA: TGTGCCAGCAGCGAACACCCCAACAGGGAAGGGGCCAACGTCCTGACTTTC; CDR3 protein: CASSEHPNREGANVLTF
clone size: once; J gene: TRBJ1-2; D gene: .; V gene: TRBV12-3/TRBV12-4; CDR3 DNA: TGTGCCAGCACATCAGGGGCCTATGGCTACACCTTC; CDR3 protein: CASTSGAYGYTF
clone size: .; J gene: TRBJ2-1; D gene: .; V gene: TRBV6-5; CDR3 DNA: TGTGCCAGCAGTTTACGCAGCGCCTACAATGAGCAGTTCTTC; CDR3 protein: CASSLRSAYNEQFF
clone size: .; J gene: TRBJ1-3; D gene: .; V gene: TRBV6-5; CDR3 DNA: TGTGCCAGCAAGCCTGGAAACACCATATATTTT; CDR3 protein: CASKPGNTIYF
clone size: .; J gene: TRBJ1-6; D gene: .; V gene: TRBV9; CDR3 DNA: TGTGCCAGCAGCGTAGCGGGGGGCGCCGGGAATTCACCCCTCCACTTT; CDR3 protein: CASSVAGGAGNSPLHF